Reported below is one T cell receptor (beta chain). Method: immunoSEQ multiplex PCR; TCRdb's copy keeps in-frame clones and lacks some. The sample lists about 60,000 clones, approximately 93% occurring once. This sample is drawn from a study of human thymus T cells. The CDR3 has 14 amino acids. Germline V gives CDR1 SGHTA, CDR2 FQGNSA. V was pared by 2 bases and J by 6 bases, with 11 bases between. During surgery, about 0.5-1 mL peripheral blood was drawn from four of eight donors. V gene TRBV7-2 combines with J gene TRBJ1-5; D is perhaps TRBD1 (6 bases). The sequenced sample was blood. This TCR was sampled from a boy younger than two with a congenital heart defect but otherwise immunologically healthy. The CDR3 bases are TGTGCCAGCAGCTTACGGGGGGCGATTCAGCCCCAGCATTTT. Translation gives CASSLRGAIQPQHF.